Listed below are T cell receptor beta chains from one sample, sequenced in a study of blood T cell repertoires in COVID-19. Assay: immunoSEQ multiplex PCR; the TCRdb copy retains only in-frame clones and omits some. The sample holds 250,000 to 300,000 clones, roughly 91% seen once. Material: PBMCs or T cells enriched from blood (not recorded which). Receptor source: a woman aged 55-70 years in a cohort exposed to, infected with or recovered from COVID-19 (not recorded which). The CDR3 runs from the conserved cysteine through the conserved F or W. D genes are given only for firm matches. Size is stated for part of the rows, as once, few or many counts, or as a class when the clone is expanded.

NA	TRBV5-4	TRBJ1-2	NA	TGTGCCAGCAGTAGTCCCGGGAGTAACTATGGCTACACCTTC	CASSSPGSNYGYTF
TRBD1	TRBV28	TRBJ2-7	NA	TGTGCCAGCAGTTTAGTTGGTCGGGACAGGGAATACGAGCAGTACTTC	CASSLVGRDREYEQYF
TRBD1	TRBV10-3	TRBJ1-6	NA	TGTGCCATCAGTGAGAGGGACAGCTATAATTCACCCCTCCACTTT	CAISERDSYNSPLHF
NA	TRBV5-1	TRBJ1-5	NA	TGCGCCAGCAGCTTTGGACTGGATAGCAATCAGCCCCAGCATTTT	CASSFGLDSNQPQHF
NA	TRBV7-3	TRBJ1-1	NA	TGTGCCAGCAGCTTGGACTTAAACACTGAAGCTTTCTTT	CASSLDLNTEAFF
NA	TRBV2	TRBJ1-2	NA	TGTGCCAGCAGTGACACAAACACCTATGGCTACACCTTC	CASSDTNTYGYTF
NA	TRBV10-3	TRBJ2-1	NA	TGTGCCATCAGTGATAAGACCGGGGGACCCAATGAGCAGTTCTTC	CAISDKTGGPNEQFF
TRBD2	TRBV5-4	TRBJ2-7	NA	TGTGCCAGCAGCTCCGGACTAGCGAGCTACGAGCAGTACTTC	CASSSGLASYEQYF
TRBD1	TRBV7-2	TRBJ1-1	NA	TGTGCCAGCAGCTTAGTTCGGACAGGGAGGACTGAAGCTTTCTTT	CASSLVRTGRTEAFF
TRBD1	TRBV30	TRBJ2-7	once	TGTGCCTGGAGTGACAGGGGATACGAGCAGTACTTC	CAWSDRGYEQYF